This T cell receptor (beta chain) originates from a study of cytomegalovirus exposure and HLA in healthy donors. Assay used: immunoSEQ multiplex PCR; TCRdb lists only in-frame clones, some missing. The sample records nearly 200,000 clones, 84% being singletons. Turning to this clone: Its target is unknown.

General study findings and limits: According to reports, the classifier identified cytomegalovirus status with high specificity and sensitivity. Most TCR sequences proved rare, with some public TCRs found in many donors.

Trimming took 6 bases from V and 2 from J; bases not matched to a gene: 9. From germline, CDR1 is MNHEY and CDR2 SMNVEV (reference sequence). The CDR3 has 15 residues. The source material was PBMCs. The chain is built from TRBV27 and TRBJ1-2; 7 positions match TRBD1. The receptor was isolated from a woman aged 25-40 years in good health and CMV-seropositive. The CDR3 loop is CASRPDREPNYGYTF. CDR3 sequence (DNA): TGTGCCAGCAGACCAGACAGGGAACCAAACTATGGCTACACCTTC.